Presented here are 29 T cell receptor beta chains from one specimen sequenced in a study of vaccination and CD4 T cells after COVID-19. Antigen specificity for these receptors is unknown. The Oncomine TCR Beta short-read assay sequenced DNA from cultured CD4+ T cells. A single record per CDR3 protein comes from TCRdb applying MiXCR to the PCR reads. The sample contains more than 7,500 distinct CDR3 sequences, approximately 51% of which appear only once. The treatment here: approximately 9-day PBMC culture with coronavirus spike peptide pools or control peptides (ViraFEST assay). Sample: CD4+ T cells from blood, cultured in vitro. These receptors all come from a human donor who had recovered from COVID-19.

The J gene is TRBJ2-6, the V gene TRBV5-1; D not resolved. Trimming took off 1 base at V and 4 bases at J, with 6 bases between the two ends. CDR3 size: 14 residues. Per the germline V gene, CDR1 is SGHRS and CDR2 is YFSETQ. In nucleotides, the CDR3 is TGCGCCAGCAGCTTGCCCTCAGGGGCCAACGTCCTGACTTTC. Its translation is CASSLPSGANVLTF.

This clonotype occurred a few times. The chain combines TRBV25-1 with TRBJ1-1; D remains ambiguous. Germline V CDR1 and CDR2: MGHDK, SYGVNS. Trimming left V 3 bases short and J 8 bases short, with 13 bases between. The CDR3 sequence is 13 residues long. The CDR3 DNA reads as TGTGCCAGCAGTGACGGACGGTTCGCGGAAGCTTTCTTT. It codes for CASSDGRFAEAFF.

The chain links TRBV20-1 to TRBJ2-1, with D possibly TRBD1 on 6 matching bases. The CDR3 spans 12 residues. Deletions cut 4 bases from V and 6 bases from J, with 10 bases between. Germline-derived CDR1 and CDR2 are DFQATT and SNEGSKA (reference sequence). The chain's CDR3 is CSANRDGNEQFF. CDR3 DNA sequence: TGCAGTGCTAACAGGGATGGCAATGAGCAGTTCTTC.

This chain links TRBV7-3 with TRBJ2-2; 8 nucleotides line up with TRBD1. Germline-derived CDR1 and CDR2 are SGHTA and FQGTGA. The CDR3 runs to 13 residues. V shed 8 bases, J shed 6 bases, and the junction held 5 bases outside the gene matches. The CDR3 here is CASQGAGAGELFF. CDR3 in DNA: TGTGCCAGCCAGGGGGCGGGTGCCGGGGAGCTGTTTTTT.

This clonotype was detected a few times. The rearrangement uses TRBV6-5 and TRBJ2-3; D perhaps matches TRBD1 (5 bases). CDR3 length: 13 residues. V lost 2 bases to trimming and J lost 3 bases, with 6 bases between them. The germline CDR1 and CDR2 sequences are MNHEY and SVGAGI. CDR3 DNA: TGTGCCAGCAGTTACCCAGGGACAGATACGCAGTATTTT. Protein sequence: CASSYPGTDTQYF.

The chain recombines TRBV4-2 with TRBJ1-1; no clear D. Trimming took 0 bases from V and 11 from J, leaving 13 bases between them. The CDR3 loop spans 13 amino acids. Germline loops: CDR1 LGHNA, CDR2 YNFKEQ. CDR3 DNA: TGTGCCAGCAGCCAAGATCGGAGCGTTCGGGCTTTCTTT. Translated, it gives CASSQDRSVRAFF.

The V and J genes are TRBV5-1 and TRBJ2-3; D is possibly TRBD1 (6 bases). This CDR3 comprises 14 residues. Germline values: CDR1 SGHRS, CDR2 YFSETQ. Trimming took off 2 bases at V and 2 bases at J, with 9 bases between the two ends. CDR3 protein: CASSFGQITDTQYF. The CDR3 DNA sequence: TGCGCCAGCAGCTTCGGACAGATCACAGATACGCAGTATTTT.

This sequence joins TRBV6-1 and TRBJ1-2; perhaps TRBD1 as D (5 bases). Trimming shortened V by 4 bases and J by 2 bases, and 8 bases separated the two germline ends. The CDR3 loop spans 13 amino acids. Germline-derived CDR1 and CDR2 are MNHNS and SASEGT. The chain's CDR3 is CASSGQKNYGYTF. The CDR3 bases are TGTGCCAGCAGTGGACAGAAGAACTATGGCTACACCTTC.

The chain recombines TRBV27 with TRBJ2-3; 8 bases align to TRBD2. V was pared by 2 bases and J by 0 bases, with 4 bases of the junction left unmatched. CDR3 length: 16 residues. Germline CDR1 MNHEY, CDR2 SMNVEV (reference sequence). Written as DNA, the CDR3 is TGTGCCAGCAGTTTAGGAGCGGGGGAAAGCACAGATACGCAGTATTTT. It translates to CASSLGAGESTDTQYF.

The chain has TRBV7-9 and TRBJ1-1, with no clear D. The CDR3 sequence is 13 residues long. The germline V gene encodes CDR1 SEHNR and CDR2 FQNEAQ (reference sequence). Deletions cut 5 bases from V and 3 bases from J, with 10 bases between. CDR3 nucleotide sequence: TGTGCCAGCAGCAAGGTCCTTGACACTGAAGCTTTCTTT. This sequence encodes CASSKVLDTEAFF.

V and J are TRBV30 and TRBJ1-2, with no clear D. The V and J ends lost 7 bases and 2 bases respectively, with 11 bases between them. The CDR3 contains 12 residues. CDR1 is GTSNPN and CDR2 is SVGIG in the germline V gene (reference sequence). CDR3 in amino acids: CASTVVNYGYTF. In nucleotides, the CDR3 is TGTGCCTCAACAGTAGTAAACTATGGCTACACCTTC.

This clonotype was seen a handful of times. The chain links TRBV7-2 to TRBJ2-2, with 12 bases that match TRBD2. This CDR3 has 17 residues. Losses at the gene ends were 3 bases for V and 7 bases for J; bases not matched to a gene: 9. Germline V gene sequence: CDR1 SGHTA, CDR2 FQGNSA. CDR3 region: CASSLSGLAGLGGELFF. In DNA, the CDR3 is TGTGCCAGCAGCTTGAGCGGACTAGCGGGGCTCGGCGGGGAGCTGTTTTTT. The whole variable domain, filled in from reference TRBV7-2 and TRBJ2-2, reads GAGVSQSPSNKVTEKGKDVELRCDPISGHTALYWYRQSLGQGLEFLIYFQGNSAPDKSGLPSDRFSAERTGGSVSTLTIQRTQQEDSAVYLCASSLSGLAGLGGELFFGEGSRLTVL.

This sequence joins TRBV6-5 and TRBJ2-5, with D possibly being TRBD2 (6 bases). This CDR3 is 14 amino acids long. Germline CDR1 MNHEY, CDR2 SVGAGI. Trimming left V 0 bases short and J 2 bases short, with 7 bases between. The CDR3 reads CASSYSGSQETQYF. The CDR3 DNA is TGTGCCAGCAGTTACTCCGGGAGTCAAGAGACCCAGTACTTC.

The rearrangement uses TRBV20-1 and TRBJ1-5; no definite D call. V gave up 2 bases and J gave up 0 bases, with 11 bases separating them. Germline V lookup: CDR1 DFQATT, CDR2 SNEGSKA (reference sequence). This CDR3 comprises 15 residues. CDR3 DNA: TGCAGTGCTAGATCCCTTCGGTATAGCAATCAGCCCCAGCATTTT. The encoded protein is CSARSLRYSNQPQHF.

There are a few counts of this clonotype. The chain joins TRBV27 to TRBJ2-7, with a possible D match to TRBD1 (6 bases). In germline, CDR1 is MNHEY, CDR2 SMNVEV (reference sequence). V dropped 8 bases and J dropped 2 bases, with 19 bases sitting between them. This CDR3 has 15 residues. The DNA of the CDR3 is TGTGCCAGCGGGGAAACAGGGAAAGGCGCCTACGAGCAGTACTTC. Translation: CASGETGKGAYEQYF.

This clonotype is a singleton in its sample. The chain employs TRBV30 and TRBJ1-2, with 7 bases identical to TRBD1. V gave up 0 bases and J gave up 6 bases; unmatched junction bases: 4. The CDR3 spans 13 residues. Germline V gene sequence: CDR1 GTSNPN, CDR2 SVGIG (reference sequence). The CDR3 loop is CAWSVKGANGYTF. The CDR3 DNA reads TGTGCCTGGAGTGTGAAGGGGGCGAATGGCTACACCTTC.

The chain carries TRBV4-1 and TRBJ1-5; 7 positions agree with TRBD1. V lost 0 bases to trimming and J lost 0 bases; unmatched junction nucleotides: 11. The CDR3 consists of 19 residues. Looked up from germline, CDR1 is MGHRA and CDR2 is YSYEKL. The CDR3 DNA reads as TGCGCCAGCAGCCAAGACATGGGGACAGCCCTGTATAGCAATCAGCCCCAGCATTTT. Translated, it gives CASSQDMGTALYSNQPQHF.

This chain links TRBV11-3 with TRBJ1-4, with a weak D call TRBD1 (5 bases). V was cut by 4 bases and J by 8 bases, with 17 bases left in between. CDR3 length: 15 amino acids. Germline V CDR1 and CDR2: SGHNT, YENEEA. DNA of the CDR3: TGTGCCAGCAGCTCAGGGCAGGACCAGACGGAAAAACTGTTTTTT. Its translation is CASSSGQDQTEKLFF.

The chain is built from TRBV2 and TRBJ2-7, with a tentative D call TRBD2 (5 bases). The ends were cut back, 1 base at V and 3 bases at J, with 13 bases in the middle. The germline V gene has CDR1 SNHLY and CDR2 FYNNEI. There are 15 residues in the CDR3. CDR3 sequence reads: CASSEGRATLYEQYF. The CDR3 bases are TGTGCCAGCAGTGAAGGGCGGGCTACCCTCTACGAGCAGTACTTC.

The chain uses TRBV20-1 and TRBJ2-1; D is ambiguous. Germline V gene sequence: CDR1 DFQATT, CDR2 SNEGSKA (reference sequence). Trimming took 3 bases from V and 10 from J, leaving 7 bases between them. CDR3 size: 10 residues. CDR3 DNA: TGCAGTGCTAGTCAGTCGGAGCAGTTCTTC. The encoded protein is CSASQSEQFF.

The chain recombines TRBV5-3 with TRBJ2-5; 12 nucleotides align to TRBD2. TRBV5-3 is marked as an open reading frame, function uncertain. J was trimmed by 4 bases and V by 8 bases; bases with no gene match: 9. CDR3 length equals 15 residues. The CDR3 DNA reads TGTGCCAGCAGCCACCTAGCGGGGGGGGGAGAGACCCAGTACTTC. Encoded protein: CASSHLAGGGETQYF.

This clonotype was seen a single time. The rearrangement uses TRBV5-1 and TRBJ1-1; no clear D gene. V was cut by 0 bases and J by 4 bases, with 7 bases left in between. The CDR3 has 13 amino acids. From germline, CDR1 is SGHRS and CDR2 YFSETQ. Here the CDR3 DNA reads TGCGCCAGCAGCTTGGGAGTAAGCACTGAAGCTTTCTTT. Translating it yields CASSLGVSTEAFF. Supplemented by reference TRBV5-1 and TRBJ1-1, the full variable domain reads KAGVTQTPRYLIKTRGQQVTLSCSPISGHRSVSWYQQTPGQGLQFLFEYFSETQRNKGNFPGRFSGRQFSNSRSEMNVSTLELGDSALYLCASSLGVSTEAFFGQGTRLTVV.

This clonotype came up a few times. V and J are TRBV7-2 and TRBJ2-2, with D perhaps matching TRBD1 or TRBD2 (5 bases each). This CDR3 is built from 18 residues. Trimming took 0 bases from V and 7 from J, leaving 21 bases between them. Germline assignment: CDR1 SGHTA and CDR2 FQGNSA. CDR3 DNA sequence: TGTGCCAGCAGCTTAGCGAGCGGAGGAGTCAGGGCGGGCGGGGAGCTGTTTTTT. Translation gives CASSLASGGVRAGGELFF.

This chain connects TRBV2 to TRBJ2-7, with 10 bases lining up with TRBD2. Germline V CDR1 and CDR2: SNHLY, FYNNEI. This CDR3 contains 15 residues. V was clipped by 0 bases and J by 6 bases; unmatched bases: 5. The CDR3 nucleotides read TGTGCCAGCAGTGAAGCTAGCGGGGGGTTCGCCGAGCAGTACTTC. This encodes CASSEASGGFAEQYF.

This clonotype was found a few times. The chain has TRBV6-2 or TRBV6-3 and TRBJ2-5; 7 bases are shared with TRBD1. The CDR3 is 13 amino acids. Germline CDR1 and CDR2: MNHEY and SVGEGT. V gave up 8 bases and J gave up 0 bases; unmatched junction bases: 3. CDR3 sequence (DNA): TGTGCCAGCCGGGACAGCTACCAAGAGACCCAGTACTTC. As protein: CASRDSYQETQYF.

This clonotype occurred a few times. CDR3 protein: CASSYGRGRNQPQHF. DNA of the CDR3: TGTGCCAGCAGTTACGGTAGGGGCCGAAATCAGCCCCAGCATTTT. V gene TRBV6-5 combines with J gene TRBJ1-5; tentatively, D is TRBD1 (5 bases). The CDR3 consists of 15 residues. V lost 2 bases and J 4 bases, leaving 12 bases between the germline ends. Germline loops: CDR1 MNHEY, CDR2 SVGAGI.

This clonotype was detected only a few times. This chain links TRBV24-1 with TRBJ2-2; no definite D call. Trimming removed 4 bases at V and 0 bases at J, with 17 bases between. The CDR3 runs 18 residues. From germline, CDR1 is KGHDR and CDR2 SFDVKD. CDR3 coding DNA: TGTGCCACCAGTGAACCTGCTTCGGGCAGGCCGAACACCGGGGAGCTGTTTTTT. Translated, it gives CATSEPASGRPNTGELFF.

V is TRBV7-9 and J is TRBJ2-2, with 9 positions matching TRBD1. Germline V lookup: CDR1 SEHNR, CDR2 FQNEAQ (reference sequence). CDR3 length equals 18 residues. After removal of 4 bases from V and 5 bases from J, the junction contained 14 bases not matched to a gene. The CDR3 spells CASSSRSRDRVRTGELFF. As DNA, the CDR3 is TGTGCCAGCAGCTCAAGGTCCCGGGACAGGGTGCGGACCGGGGAGCTGTTTTTT.

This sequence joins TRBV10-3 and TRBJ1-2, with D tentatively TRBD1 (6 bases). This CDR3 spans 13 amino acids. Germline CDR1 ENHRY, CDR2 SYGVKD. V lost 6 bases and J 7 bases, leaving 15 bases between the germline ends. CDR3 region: CAISPDRWGGYTF. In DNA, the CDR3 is TGTGCCATCAGCCCGGACAGATGGGGTGGCTACACCTTC.